This is a list of T cell receptor beta chains from one sample in a study of T cell changes during pregnancy in multiple sclerosis. Libraries were prepared by immunoSEQ multiplex PCR; TCRdb keeps only in-frame clonotypes and omits some of them. The repertoire consists of tens of thousands of clones, with roughly 94% occurring once and the leading ten covering 1.7%. Sequenced here: peripheral blood, sampled in the third trimester of pregnancy. These receptors originate from a female donor with multiple sclerosis, enrolled in a pregnancy study. CDR3s include the opening cysteine and the closing phenylalanine or tryptophan. A D gene is named only where the DNA matches it firmly. A row's size may be missing; if present it is once, few, many or a size class.

TRBJ1-6	.	TRBV6-1	.	CASSEKRNSPLHF	TGTGCCAGCAGTGAAAAACGGAATTCACCCCTCCACTTT
TRBJ1-1	TRBD1	TRBV5-1	.	CASTPGQGVEAFF	TGCGCCAGCACTCCGGGGCAGGGGGTTGAAGCTTTCTTT
TRBJ1-2	.	TRBV6-5	.	CASSYSDSYGYTF	TGTGCCAGCAGTTACTCAGACAGCTATGGCTACACCTTC
TRBJ2-7	TRBD1	TRBV9	.	CASSAGQGDEQYF	TGTGCCAGCAGCGCAGGACAGGGGGACGAGCAGTACTTC
TRBJ1-1	.	TRBV7-9	.	CASSTTSVTEAFF	TGTGCCAGCTCCACCACCTCGGTCACTGAAGCTTTCTTT
TRBJ2-1	.	TRBV19	.	CASKSISSDEQFF	TGTGCCAGTAAGTCGATATCGAGCGATGAGCAGTTCTTC
TRBJ1-4	.	TRBV5-1	.	CASSPLWGGNEKLFF	TGCGCCAGCAGCCCCTTGTGGGGGGGGAATGAAAAACTGTTTTTT
TRBJ1-2	TRBD1	TRBV4-1	.	CASSHTTGGFSYGYTF	TGCGCCAGCAGCCATACGACAGGGGGCTTTAGCTATGGCTACACCTTC
TRBJ2-1	.	TRBV4-3	.	CASSQDWSSDEQFF	TGCGCCAGCAGCCAAGACTGGTCCTCGGATGAGCAGTTCTTC
TRBJ1-1	.	TRBV6-1	.	CVSRPEGITEAFF	TGTGTCAGCAGGCCGGAGGGGATCACTGAAGCTTTCTTT
TRBJ2-2	.	TRBV7-9	.	CASRERAPGFRELFF	TGTGCCAGCAGGGAACGGGCCCCGGGGTTCCGGGAGCTGTTTTTT
TRBJ1-2	TRBD1	TRBV10-3	.	CAISAQGASEYGYTF	TGTGCCATCAGCGCTCAGGGGGCGTCCGAGTATGGCTACACCTTC
TRBJ2-7	TRBD2	TRBV27	.	CASSFGGGEQYF	TGTGCCAGCAGTTTTGGGGGGGGCGAGCAGTACTTC
TRBJ1-2	.	TRBV7-2	.	CASSPEGTQEGGYTF	TGTGCCAGCAGCCCGGAGGGGACGCAGGAAGGGGGCTACACCTTC
TRBJ2-1	.	TRBV5-1	.	CASSLSGYNEQFF	TGCGCCAGCAGCTTGAGCGGATACAATGAGCAGTTCTTC
TRBJ2-1	.	TRBV7-8	.	CASSLVSGQSNEQFF	TGTGCCAGCAGCTTAGTTTCGGGACAAAGCAATGAGCAGTTCTTC
TRBJ2-3	TRBD2	TRBV7-3	.	CASKPTGGYTDTQYF	TGTGCCAGCAAACCCACGGGGGGGTACACAGATACGCAGTATTTT
TRBJ1-5	.	TRBV10-3	.	CAISESFRDSNQPQHF	TGTGCCATCAGTGAGTCATTCAGGGATAGCAATCAGCCCCAGCATTTT
TRBJ2-3	.	TRBV5-1	.	CASSLNTGSTDTQYF	TGCGCCAGCAGCTTGAATACGGGAAGCACAGATACGCAGTATTTT
TRBJ2-3	TRBD2	TRBV7-2	.	CASSSGLAGVHTQYF	TGTGCCAGCAGCTCGGGACTAGCGGGGGTCCATACGCAGTATTTT
TRBJ1-5	TRBD1	TRBV19	.	CASSIGQGLNQPQHF	TGTGCCAGTAGTATCGGACAGGGCCTAAATCAGCCCCAGCATTTT
TRBJ2-2	TRBD1	TRBV2	once	CASSAGQGATGELFF	TGTGCCAGCAGTGCCGGTCAGGGGGCCACCGGGGAGCTGTTTTTT
TRBJ2-2	.	TRBV7-9	.	CASSPGHLNTGELFF	TGTGCCAGCAGCCCGGGACACCTGAACACCGGGGAGCTGTTTTTT
TRBJ2-3	.	TRBV6-5	.	CASSYVSSTDTQYF	TGTGCCAGCAGTTACGTAAGCAGCACAGATACGCAGTATTTT
TRBJ2-3	TRBD2	TRBV9	once	CASSLRGTSGRAQTDTQYF	TGTGCCAGCAGCCTTAGAGGGACTAGCGGGAGGGCCCAGACAGATACGCAGTATTTT
TRBJ2-1	TRBD2	TRBV6-5	.	CASSPPAGYNEQFF	TGTGCCAGCAGTCCCCCAGCGGGATACAATGAGCAGTTCTTC
TRBJ2-3	.	TRBV5-8	.	CASIPERRAGTQYF	TGTGCCAGCATCCCGGAGCGGAGGGCAGGAACGCAGTATTTT
TRBJ2-3	TRBD2	TRBV7-2	.	CASATSGGDTQYF	TGTGCCAGCGCAACTAGCGGGGGGGATACGCAGTATTTT
TRBJ1-5	.	TRBV19	.	CASKFWGAGNQPQHF	TGTGCCAGTAAATTTTGGGGTGCAGGGAATCAGCCCCAGCATTTT
TRBJ2-5	.	TRBV19	.	CASSIKRKETQYF	TGTGCCAGTAGTATTAAGCGGAAAGAGACCCAGTACTTC
TRBJ2-1	TRBD1	TRBV7-2	.	CASSLRTGGFNEQFF	TGTGCCAGCAGCTTAAGGACAGGGGGCTTCAATGAGCAGTTCTTC
TRBJ1-1	.	TRBV5-1	.	CASSLWGGNTEAFF	TGCGCCAGCAGCTTGTGGGGGGGGAACACTGAAGCTTTCTTT
TRBJ1-3	TRBD1	TRBV7-2	.	CASSLEGQGSGNTIYF	TGTGCCAGCAGCTTAGAGGGACAGGGATCTGGAAACACCATATATTTT
TRBJ1-2	.	TRBV5-1	.	CASSLRDMGANYGYTF	TGCGCCAGCAGCCTCCGGGACATGGGCGCTAACTATGGCTACACCTTC
TRBJ2-7	TRBD2	TRBV2	.	CASSESSGRVYEQYF	TGTGCCAGCAGTGAATCTAGCGGGAGGGTCTACGAGCAGTACTTC
TRBJ2-7	.	TRBV14	.	CASSLRLGGGYEQYF	TGTGCCAGCAGCCTACGGCTGGGGGGAGGATACGAGCAGTACTTC
TRBJ2-1	TRBD2	TRBV28	.	CASFPSGPYNEQFF	TGTGCCAGCTTCCCTAGCGGTCCCTACAATGAGCAGTTCTTC
TRBJ1-4	.	TRBV5-4	.	CASSYDGGTNEKLFF	TGTGCCAGCAGCTATGATGGCGGAACTAATGAAAAACTGTTTTTT
TRBJ2-7	.	TRBV6-1	few	CASKKGAVLEQYF	TGTGCCAGCAAAAAAGGGGCTGTTCTCGAGCAGTACTTC
TRBJ1-2	TRBD1	TRBV2	.	CASSGGQGRYGYTF	TGTGCCAGCAGTGGTGGACAGGGCCGTTATGGCTACACCTTC
TRBJ1-6	.	TRBV30	few	CAWRRAANSPLHF	TGTGCCTGGAGGAGGGCAGCCAATTCACCCCTCCACTTT
TRBJ1-2	.	TRBV7-9	.	CASSQTDGYTF	TGTGCCAGCAGCCAAACAGATGGCTACACCTTC
TRBJ1-1	.	TRBV27	.	CASSLGRGTEAFF	TGTGCCAGCAGTTTAGGCAGGGGCACTGAAGCTTTCTTT